This T cell receptor (beta chain) was documented in a study of blood T cell repertoires in COVID-19. Germline V gene data show CDR1 as SGDLS and CDR2 as YYNGEE. CDR3 length: 16 amino acids. Trimming stripped 0 bases from V and 4 bases from J, with 14 bases between. Original data processing: Reference gene primer amplification yielded estimated nucleated cell counts. This table comes from immunoSEQ multiplex PCR, and its TCRdb copy is limited to in-frame clones, with some not included. V and J calls and clone size are as listed in that table; D and trimming were resolved from the DNA. The sample has approximately 250,000 clones; roughly 86% are singletons.

The TCR comes from a man aged 35 to 55 with active or convalescent COVID-19. Sequencing was performed on peripheral blood. The chain combines TRBV9 with TRBJ2-1, with a weak D call TRBD1 (5 bases). CDR3 sequence: CASSVVDRALYNEQFF. As DNA, the CDR3 is TGTGCCAGCAGCGTAGTTGACAGAGCCTTATACAATGAGCAGTTCTTC.